The 11 T cell receptor beta chains reported below all come from one sample, sequenced in a study of blood T cell repertoires in COVID-19. Produced via immunoSEQ multiplex PCR; TCRdb's table is partial and in-frame only. Here the sample spans around 320,000 clones, 90% being singletons. The sample consisted of PBMCs or T cells enriched from blood (not recorded which). The receptors originated from a woman between 18 and 29 years old with acute COVID-19.

Only one count was recorded for this clone. The genes are TRBV10-1 and TRBJ1-1; TRBD1 matches 8 bases. CDR1 and CDR2 (germline): WNHNN, SYGVQD (reference sequence). V lost 8 bases to trimming and J lost 1 base; unmatched junction nucleotides: 15. The CDR3 runs to 17 residues. The CDR3 here is CASGLLRDRNGNTEAFF. The CDR3 region has the DNA TGCGCCAGCGGATTACTCCGGGACAGGAACGGGAACACTGAAGCTTTCTTT.

The rearrangement links TRBV18 to TRBJ2-2; TRBD2 agrees at 12 bases. This CDR3 has 17 amino acids. CDR1 and CDR2 (germline): KGHSH, LQKENI. J lost 3 bases, V lost 5 bases, and 7 bases had no gene match. Here the CDR3 reads CASSSLTSGGHTGELFF. In DNA form, the CDR3 reads TGTGCCAGCTCATCGTTGACTAGCGGGGGACACACCGGGGAGCTGTTTTTT.

The chain couples TRBV11-3 to TRBJ2-1, with TRBD2 matching over 7 bases. The ends lost 0 bases at V and 0 bases at J; junction bases unmatched: 11. Germline CDR1 is SGHNT and CDR2 is YENEEA. This CDR3 is built from 19 residues. The DNA of the CDR3 is TGTGCCAGCAGCTTAGAGGGGGGTTTAGCGGGCCTCTCCTACAATGAGCAGTTCTTC. Its protein product is CASSLEGGLAGLSYNEQFF.

The chain employs TRBV7-9 and TRBJ2-1; D remains ambiguous. The germline V and J ends were trimmed by 5 bases and 15 bases, with 17 bases remaining between them. The germline V gene has CDR1 SEHNR and CDR2 FQNEAQ (reference sequence). This CDR3 is built from 12 residues. Here the CDR3 reads CASSAPVVDGFF. The DNA for the CDR3 is TGTGCCAGCAGCGCCCCCGTCGTAGATGGGTTCTTC.

This chain links TRBV6-1 with TRBJ2-7; a possible D gene is TRBD2 (6 bases). Germline V gene sequence: CDR1 MNHNS, CDR2 SASEGT. CDR3 length equals 13 residues. Trimming took off 6 bases at V and 0 bases at J, with 9 bases between the two ends. CDR3 protein: CASSQDYSYEQYF. The CDR3 coding sequence is TGTGCCAGCAGCCAGGACTACTCCTACGAGCAGTACTTC.

This clone was recorded a few times. This chain joins TRBV19 and TRBJ2-7; 12 nucleotides align to TRBD2. The CDR3 spans 18 residues. The germline gives CDR1 LNHDA, CDR2 SQIVND (reference sequence). The J segment lost 2 bases and the V segment lost 3 bases, leaving 11 bases of the junction unmatched. The CDR3 nucleotides read TGTGCCAGTAGTATGCGAGGGACTAGCGGGCCATCACCCTACGAGCAGTACTTC. Its translation is CASSMRGTSGPSPYEQYF.

This clone turned up a few times. The V and J genes are TRBV5-1 and TRBJ2-2, with D possibly matching TRBD1 (6 bases). CDR1 is SGHRS, CDR2 YFSETQ, per germline. Trimming stripped 4 bases from V and 0 bases from J, with 19 bases between. The length of the CDR3 is 18 residues. CDR3 bases: TGCGCCAGCAGCCTCGAAGACAGGAGTGTAACGAACACCGGGGAGCTGTTTTTT. Translated: CASSLEDRSVTNTGELFF.

This clone appeared a single time. The rearrangement links TRBV10-3 to TRBJ2-3; no firm D call. This CDR3 is built from 15 residues. The germline CDR1 and CDR2 sequences are ENHRY and SYGVKD. Trimming removed 7 bases from V and 2 bases from J, with 16 bases in between. CDR3 amino acids: CAITGDAEATDTQYF. For the CDR3, the DNA is TGTGCCATCACTGGTGATGCGGAAGCCACAGATACGCAGTATTTT.

This clone came up once. The chain joins TRBV11-2 to TRBJ1-2; a possible D gene is TRBD1 (6 bases). This CDR3 is built from 13 residues. V was shortened by 5 bases and J by 8 bases, with 15 bases between the two germline ends. CDR1 and CDR2 from the germline V gene are SGHAT and FQNNGV. CDR3: CASSPWRGGGYTF. The CDR3 DNA sequence: TGTGCCAGCAGCCCGTGGAGGGGGGGCGGCTACACCTTC.

The V call is TRBV6-1, the J call TRBJ1-2, with D possibly being TRBD1 (6 bases). Deletions cut 2 bases from V and 0 bases from J, with 10 bases between. Germline CDR1 MNHNS, CDR2 SASEGT. The CDR3 covers 15 residues. The CDR3 reads CASSEMTGPNYGYTF. DNA for the CDR3: TGTGCCAGCAGTGAAATGACAGGCCCTAACTATGGCTACACCTTC.

V is TRBV6-6 and J is TRBJ2-7, with 9 bases matching TRBD2. The CDR3 totals 15 residues. After removal of 5 bases from V and 6 bases from J, the junction contained 11 bases not matched to a gene. Looked up from germline, CDR1 is MNHNY and CDR2 is SVGAGI (reference sequence). The CDR3 region has the DNA TGTGCCAGCAGTCCCCTGGGCGGGAGGGCCCCCGAGCAGTACTTC. This encodes CASSPLGGRAPEQYF.